The 20 T cell receptor beta chains presented below share a single source sample, sequenced in a study of T cell responses to AZD1222 COVID-19 vaccine (dated by TCRdb to about 2021). The library was obtained by the immunoSEQ multiplex PCR assay. Not all clones reach the TCRdb copy of this immuneACCESS table, which keeps in-frame sequences only. Checked studies attribute under half of the gap to unresolved V genes and leave the rest unexplained. For this sample there are about 55,000 clones; 70% to 90% appear just once. Jointly, the top ten make up less than 2% of the sample. Per the publication, the time point label means: baseline before first vaccination. This specimen was peripheral blood, taken on day 0 of AZD1222 vaccination. These receptors came from an adult in good health.

This chain links TRBV18 with TRBJ1-1, with D hard to call. The CDR3 runs to 13 residues. Trimming cost V 3 bases and J 1 base, with 6 bases left between them. Germline CDR1 and CDR2: KGHSH and LQKENI. CDR3 residues: CASSPVPNTEAFF. For the CDR3, the DNA is TGTGCCAGCTCACCCGTCCCGAACACTGAAGCTTTCTTT.

The chain employs TRBV7-8 and TRBJ1-3, with unresolved D. Per the germline V gene, CDR1 is SGHVS and CDR2 is FQNEAQ. The CDR3 length is 16 residues. The ends were cut back, 1 base at V and 0 bases at J, with 10 bases in the middle. The CDR3 nucleotides read TGTGCCAGCAGCTTAGTGGGCGGGAACTCTGGAAACACCATATATTTT. It translates to CASSLVGGNSGNTIYF.

V gene TRBV7-9 combines with J gene TRBJ1-2, with 8 positions matching TRBD1. Germline loops: CDR1 SEHNR, CDR2 FQNEAQ (reference sequence). V shed 4 bases, J shed 7 bases, and the junction held 8 bases outside the gene matches. The CDR3 sequence is 14 residues long. CDR3 sequence (DNA): TGTGCCAGCAGCTCGACCCAGGGGGCTCGTGGCTACACCTTC. This gives the protein CASSSTQGARGYTF.

CDR3 nucleotides: TGCGCCAGCGCACCGGGACCCCGGGACAATGAGCAGTTCTTC. Translating it yields CASAPGPRDNEQFF. The V gene is TRBV5-1, the J gene TRBJ2-1; D might be TRBD1 or TRBD2, each matching 5 bases. V was shortened by 7 bases and J by 5 bases, with 16 bases between the two germline ends. The CDR3 consists of 14 residues. The germline V gene encodes CDR1 SGHRS and CDR2 YFSETQ.

This chain links TRBV2 with TRBJ2-3; 7 nucleotides line up with TRBD2. The V segment lost 3 bases and the J segment 2 bases; nucleotides outside the gene matches: 8. The germline CDR1 and CDR2 sequences are SNHLY and FYNNEI. The CDR3 extends over 16 amino acids. CDR3 residues: CASSDHSGMYTDTQYF. The DNA for the CDR3 is TGTGCCAGCAGTGACCACAGCGGGATGTACACAGATACGCAGTATTTT. Variable domain in full (rest from reference TRBV2 and TRBJ2-3): EPEVTQTPSHQVTQMGQEVILRCVPISNHLYFYWYRQILGQKVEFLVSFYNNEISEKSEIFDDQFSVERPDGSNFTLKIRSTKLEDSAMYFCASSDHSGMYTDTQYFGPGTRLTVL.

The count of this clone is one. The CDR3 sequence: CASSQEQAQGNTIYF. CDR3 coding DNA: TGTGCCAGCAGCCAGGAACAGGCGCAAGGAAACACCATATATTTT. The V and J genes are TRBV4-2 and TRBJ1-3; the D gene is possibly TRBD1 (5 bases). The CDR3 length is 15 residues. Trimming took off 3 bases at V and 4 bases at J, with 13 bases between the two ends. Germline values: CDR1 LGHNA, CDR2 YNFKEQ.

The chain joins TRBV24-1 to TRBJ2-1, with TRBD1 identical over 10 bases. With V trimmed by 3 bases and J by 10 bases, 14 bases remained unmatched. This CDR3 is built from 17 residues. In germline, CDR1 is KGHDR, CDR2 SFDVKD. The CDR3 loop reads CATSDIPGQGLSGEQFF. The CDR3 nucleotides are TGTGCCACCAGTGATATACCGGGACAGGGGTTATCAGGGGAGCAGTTCTTC.

CDR3 nucleotide sequence: TGCGCCAGCAGCACCGGACAGCCCGGGGGGATGAACACTGAAGCTTTCTTT. Residues: CASSTGQPGGMNTEAFF. The chain has TRBV5-1 and TRBJ1-1; D may be TRBD1 (6 bases). The length of the CDR3 is 17 residues. Deletions cut 4 bases from V and 0 bases from J, with 19 bases between. The germline V gene encodes CDR1 SGHRS and CDR2 YFSETQ.

The chain has TRBV19 and TRBJ2-1; a possible D gene is TRBD1 (5 bases). Trimming pared 5 bases from V and 8 bases from J, leaving 16 bases between. CDR3 length: 14 amino acids. Germline V lookup: CDR1 LNHDA, CDR2 SQIVND (reference sequence). Here the CDR3 reads CASSPPGMAHEQFF. The CDR3 DNA reads TGTGCCAGTAGTCCCCCAGGGATGGCCCATGAGCAGTTCTTC.

V is TRBV3-1 (or the pseudogene TRBV3-2) and J is TRBJ1-4, with a tentative D call TRBD1 (6 bases). Germline V CDR1 and CDR2: LGHDT, YNNKEL (reference sequence). The CDR3 extends over 17 amino acids. V lost 0 bases and J lost 4, with 15 bases in between. CDR3 protein: CASSQEWEGHYNEKLFF. The CDR3 nucleotides are TGTGCCAGCAGCCAAGAATGGGAGGGACATTATAATGAAAAACTGTTTTTT.

This sequence joins TRBV11-2 and TRBJ2-1; D not certain. V lost 2 bases and J 3 bases, leaving 5 bases between the germline ends. The CDR3 extends over 13 amino acids. Germline CDR1 reads SGHAT; CDR2 reads FQNNGV. Here the CDR3 reads CASSLSSYNEQFF. The CDR3 DNA is TGTGCCAGCAGCTTATCGAGCTACAATGAGCAGTTCTTC.

Here the CDR3 reads CASSLWSGDPYEQYF. The CDR3 DNA sequence: TGCGCCAGCAGCTTGTGGTCGGGAGATCCCTACGAGCAGTACTTC. This rearrangement joins TRBV5-1 to TRBJ2-7, with a weak D call TRBD2 (6 bases). Germline CDR1 and CDR2: SGHRS and YFSETQ. The ends were cut back, 1 base at V and 2 bases at J, with 13 bases in the middle. This CDR3 is 15 amino acids long.

Points on this clone: The identical CDR3 is also encoded by other nucleotide sequences in the sample. The chain combines TRBV20-1 with TRBJ2-5; D remains unclear. Trimming left V 2 bases short and J 2 bases short, with 0 bases between. From germline, CDR1 is DFQATT and CDR2 SNEGSKA (reference sequence). This CDR3 region has 10 residues. The CDR3, as DNA: TGCAGTGCTAGACAAGAGACCCAGTACTTC. This gives the protein CSARQETQYF.

V gene TRBV6-8 combines with J gene TRBJ1-2; a possible D gene is TRBD1 (6 bases). The CDR3 contains 14 residues. The ends were cut back, 6 bases at V and 2 bases at J, with 13 bases in the middle. The germline V gene encodes CDR1 MNHGY and CDR2 SAAAGT. CDR3 sequence: CASRRRGPNYGYTF. In DNA, the CDR3 is TGTGCCAGCAGGAGGCGGGGGCCCAACTATGGCTACACCTTC.

The chain carries TRBV6-5 and TRBJ2-3; a weak D match, TRBD1 (6 bases). CDR1 MNHEY and CDR2 SVGAGI come from the germline V gene. V was clipped by 7 bases and J by 6 bases, with 17 bases between them. This CDR3 spans 14 amino acids. CDR3 loop: CASIVPGVADTQYF. Written as DNA, the CDR3 is TGTGCCAGCATCGTTCCAGGGGTCGCGGATACGCAGTATTTT.

The rearrangement uses TRBV5-4 and TRBJ1-4; weak D call: TRBD1 (6 bases). CDR1 is SGHNT and CDR2 is YYREEE in the germline V gene (reference sequence). The CDR3 runs 14 residues. Trimming stripped 4 bases from V and 5 bases from J, with 12 bases between. CDR3 protein: CASSEGGLNEKLFF. CDR3 coding DNA: TGTGCCAGCAGCGAGGGGGGACTGAATGAAAAACTGTTTTTT.

The chain recombines TRBV12-3 or TRBV12-4 with TRBJ1-5; D not resolved. The CDR3 has 13 residues. V was pared by 6 bases and J by 0 bases, with 6 bases between. The CDR3 is CASSPFSNQPQHF. Here the CDR3 DNA reads TGTGCCAGCAGCCCCTTTAGCAATCAGCCCCAGCATTTT.

This sequence joins TRBV30 and TRBJ1-2; TRBD1 matches at 7 bases. The CDR3 extends over 11 amino acids. Germline V CDR1 and CDR2: GTSNPN, SVGIG (reference sequence). V lost 4 bases to trimming and J lost 6 bases; unmatched junction nucleotides: 2. The DNA of the CDR3 is TGTGCCTGGACCGACAGGGATGGCTACACCTTC. This sequence encodes CAWTDRDGYTF.

The chain couples TRBV28 to TRBJ2-7; D ambiguous. The V end lost 8 bases, the J end lost 2 bases, and 10 bases lay between the germline ends. CDR1 is MDHEN and CDR2 is SYDVKM in the germline V gene. The CDR3 runs 12 residues. CDR3 protein: CASRTVAYEQYF. In nucleotides, the CDR3 is TGTGCCAGCCGGACGGTTGCCTACGAGCAGTACTTC. Using reference TRBV28 and TRBJ2-7 for the parts outside the CDR3, the full variable domain is DVKVTQSSRYLVKRTGEKVFLECVQDMDHENMFWYRQDPGLGLRLIYFSYDVKMKEKGDIPEGYSVSREKKERFSLILESASTNQTSMYLCASRTVAYEQYFGPGTRLTVT.

The chain links TRBV2 to TRBJ1-5; D is unclear. With 4 bases removed from V and 1 base from J, the gap between germline ends came to 8 bases. Germline CDR1 reads SNHLY; CDR2 reads FYNNEI. CDR3 length: 14 residues. CDR3 region: CASSADLSNQPQHF. DNA of the CDR3: TGTGCCAGCAGTGCCGATCTCAGCAATCAGCCCCAGCATTTT.